Below are 31 T cell receptor beta chains sequenced from a single sample in a study of blood T cells in healthy people across ages. A second PCR of 7 to 11 cycles used a sample-barcoded 5' primer and a J-beta primer mix. Using its own MiXCR run on the 5' RACE reads, TCRdb lists one record per CDR3 protein. The table records some 710,000 distinct CDR3 sequences, around 45% of them present only once. The sequenced sample consisted of blood. The receptors were sampled from a man older than 75 in good health.

This chain uses TRBV20-1 with TRBJ2-1; 9 nucleotides agree with TRBD2. The germline CDR1 and CDR2 sequences are DFQATT and SNEGSKA (reference sequence). The junction had 6 bases not matched to a gene; V was cut back by 1 base and J by 5 bases. The CDR3 covers 15 residues. The CDR3 protein is CSARAASGGHNEQFF. CDR3 in DNA: TGCAGTGCTAGAGCGGCGAGCGGGGGGCACAATGAGCAGTTCTTC.

This clonotype was seen a few times. The rearrangement uses TRBV27 and TRBJ1-2; weak D call: TRBD1 (5 bases). V dropped 5 bases and J dropped 0 bases, with 7 bases sitting between them. There are 13 residues in the CDR3. Germline V gives CDR1 MNHEY, CDR2 SMNVEV (reference sequence). The CDR3 spells CASSRQTNYGYTF. The CDR3, as DNA: TGTGCCAGCAGTCGACAGACTAACTATGGCTACACCTTC.

This sequence joins TRBV5-1 and TRBJ2-5; 9 bases fit TRBD1. The last part of the DNA fits TRBJ2-7 better; the J call may be wrong. The length of the CDR3 is 19 residues. Germline lookup yields CDR1 SGHRS and CDR2 YFSETQ. CDR3 bases: TGCGCCAGCAGCTTGGGGTCGTCGGGTCCAGGGACAGGGTTTCGCGAGCAGTACTTC. Residues: CASSLGSSGPGTGFREQYF.

This clonotype appeared many times. This chain uses TRBV10-3 with TRBJ2-5, with 10 bases matching TRBD2. V shed 3 bases, J shed 5 bases, and the junction held 9 bases outside the gene matches. The CDR3 is 16 residues long. Germline V CDR1 and CDR2: ENHRY, SYGVKD. The CDR3 spells CAISESLAGGGETQYF. The CDR3 DNA sequence: TGTGCCATCAGTGAAAGTTTAGCGGGAGGAGGGGAGACCCAGTACTTC.

The chain combines TRBV29-1 with TRBJ1-4; D remains ambiguous. Trimming took 0 bases from V and 0 from J, leaving 8 bases between them. The CDR3 runs 15 residues. Germline loops: CDR1 SQVTM, CDR2 ANQGSEA. CDR3 in DNA: TGCAGCGTTGAAGAGGGCTGGTCAACTAATGAAAAACTGTTTTTT. As protein: CSVEEGWSTNEKLFF.

This clonotype was observed a single time. The rearrangement joins TRBV4-3 to TRBJ2-1, with 9 bases matching TRBD2. J gave up 9 bases and V 1 base, and 10 bases lay outside the gene matches. The CDR3 contains 16 residues. The germline CDR1 and CDR2 sequences are LGHNA and YSLEER. CDR3 nucleotides: TGCGCCAGCAGCCAAGCCCCCGGGACTAGCTATACTGAGCAGTTCTTC. Translated: CASSQAPGTSYTEQFF.

As concerns this clonotype: Mismatch with germline at one junction end may stem from a read error. The chain employs TRBV9 and TRBJ1-2; D uncertain. This CDR3 spans 15 amino acids. Per germline, CDR1 SGDLS and CDR2 YYNGEE. In DNA, the CDR3 is TGTGCCAGCAGCGTAAGCAGCAGGACGAGCTATGGCTACACCTTT. It specifies CASSVSSRTSYGYTF.

This clonotype was seen many times. The gene calls are TRBV6-6 and TRBJ2-1, with 12 bases aligning to TRBD1. V shed 4 bases, J shed 8 bases, and the junction held 6 bases outside the gene matches. Per germline, CDR1 MNHNY and CDR2 SVGAGI (reference sequence). The CDR3 spans 15 residues. For the CDR3, the DNA is TGTGCCAGCAGTTTTTCCGGGACAGGGGGCGATGAGCAGTTCTTC. Translating gives CASSFSGTGGDEQFF.

V and J are TRBV24-1 and TRBJ2-7; D is uncertain. V shed 3 bases and J shed 12 bases, with 29 bases lying between them. CDR1 is KGHDR and CDR2 is SFDVKD in the germline V gene. This CDR3 has 17 residues. The DNA for the CDR3 is TGTGCCACCAGTGATCCCTATAAACTCAAAAATCGAGAGACCCTGTACTTC. This sequence encodes CATSDPYKLKNRETLYF.

The CDR3 sequence: CATSTVSGGRWGNEQFF. DNA for the CDR3: TGTGCCACCAGCACCGTGAGTGGCGGGAGGTGGGGCAATGAGCAGTTCTTC. The chain recombines TRBV15 with TRBJ2-1; 8 bases agree with TRBD2. The CDR3 has 17 residues. V was pared by 4 bases and J by 6 bases, with 14 bases of the junction left unmatched. Germline assignment: CDR1 LNHNV and CDR2 YYDKDF (reference sequence).

The chain employs TRBV5-1 and TRBJ2-7; D is uncertain. V was shortened by 4 bases and J by 0 bases, with 11 bases between the two germline ends. Germline lookup yields CDR1 SGHRS and CDR2 YFSETQ. This CDR3 is 14 amino acids long. The CDR3 coding sequence is TGCGCCAGCAGCCCCCAGGCTTCCTCCTACGAGCAGTACTTC. It translates to CASSPQASSYEQYF.

The chain recombines TRBV9 with TRBJ1-2; unclear D gene. The CDR3 contains 13 residues. Germline V CDR1 and CDR2: SGDLS, YYNGEE. Trimming left V 1 base short and J 3 bases short, with 7 bases between. The CDR3 here is CASSVSSDYGYTF. CDR3 nucleotides: TGTGCCAGCAGCGTATCTTCGGACTATGGCTACACCTTC. The whole variable domain, remainder taken from reference TRBV9 and TRBJ1-2, is DSGVTQTPKHLITATGQRVTLRCSPRSGDLSVYWYQQSLDQGLQFLIQYYNGEERAKGNILERFSAQQFPDLHSELNLSSLELGDSALYFCASSVSSDYGYTFGSGTRLTVV.

This rearrangement joins TRBV27 to TRBJ2-5; D might be TRBD2 (5 bases). The CDR3 is 12 residues long. Per germline, CDR1 MNHEY and CDR2 SMNVEV (reference sequence). Trimming shortened V by 6 bases and J by 11 bases, and 16 bases separated the two germline ends. Written as DNA, the CDR3 is TGTGCCAGCAGCATCGTCGGGAATGAGCAGTACTTC. As protein: CASSIVGNEQYF.

The sample holds a few counts of this clonotype. This may stem from a read error, because a much larger clone lies one nucleotide away. The V and J genes are TRBV5-1 and TRBJ2-1; the match to TRBD2 covers 7 bases. J was trimmed by 4 bases and V by 4 bases; bases with no gene match: 8. This CDR3 has 15 residues. Germline V gene lookup returns CDR1 SGHRS and CDR2 YFSETQ. CDR3 in amino acids: CASSLRRAGYNEQFF. The CDR3 nucleotides are TGCGCCAGCAGCCTACGACGAGCGGGATACAATGAGCAGTTCTTC.

The gene calls are TRBV28 and TRBJ1-2; D may be TRBD1 (5 bases). The CDR3 totals 14 residues. V lost 4 bases, J lost 7 bases, and 16 bases lay in between. Germline lookup yields CDR1 MDHEN and CDR2 SYDVKM. DNA of the CDR3: TGTGCCAGCAGTTCCTCGGGACGTATCTGTGGCTACACCTTC. Translation: CASSSSGRICGYTF.

Notes on this clonotype: A read error is possible here, since a much larger clone lies one base away. The DNA of the CDR3 is TGTGCCAGCAGTGTATCCGGGACAGCCGACGAGCAGTACTTC. Its translation is CASSVSGTADEQYF. The rearrangement uses TRBV27 and TRBJ2-5, with 7 bases aligning to TRBD1. Gene TRBJ2-7 matches the end of the DNA better, so the J call may be wrong. This CDR3 has 14 amino acids. Germline CDR1 is MNHEY and CDR2 is SMNVEV (reference sequence).

This clonotype appeared many times. This rearrangement joins TRBV6-2 or TRBV6-3 to TRBJ2-7; 11 nucleotides match TRBD2. Germline V gives CDR1 MNHEY, CDR2 SVGEGT. This CDR3 contains 14 residues. With V trimmed by 4 bases and J by 1 base, 0 bases remained unmatched. CDR3 protein: CASSSSGRSYEQYF. CDR3 in DNA: TGTGCCAGCAGTTCTAGCGGGAGGTCCTACGAGCAGTACTTC.

CDR3 amino acids: CASSSYTKPGEQFF. The CDR3 DNA reads TGTGCCAGCAGTTCCTACACGAAGCCAGGCGAGCAGTTCTTC. The V and J genes are TRBV28 and TRBJ2-1; D gene ambiguous. The CDR3 is made up of 14 amino acids. Deletions cut 4 bases from V and 10 bases from J, with 17 bases between. CDR1 MDHEN and CDR2 SYDVKM come from the germline V gene.

The chain links TRBV12-3 or TRBV12-4 to TRBJ2-5; 7 bases agree with TRBD2. The CDR3 sequence is 13 residues long. V shed 6 bases and J 4 bases; nucleotides not matched to a gene: 5. CDR3 loop: CASRSGAVETQYF. DNA for the CDR3: TGTGCCAGCAGAAGCGGGGCGGTAGAGACCCAGTACTTC.

Points on this clonotype: A much larger clone lies one base from this, so it may be a read error. The chain uses TRBV29-1 and TRBJ2-1; unclear D gene. The J call could be wrong; TRBJ2-7 is a better fit for the DNA end. CDR1 is SQVTM, CDR2 ANQGSEA, per germline. The CDR3 runs to 13 residues. This CDR3 is CSAQTFSYNEQYF. For the CDR3, the DNA is TGCAGCGCCCAGACTTTCTCCTACAATGAGCAGTACTTC.

V gene TRBV12-3 or TRBV12-4 combines with J gene TRBJ2-3, with D hard to call. Trimming took off 1 base at V and 1 base at J, with 9 bases between the two ends. There are 15 residues in the CDR3. CDR3 DNA: TGTGCCAGCAGTTTAGGTGTCAGTCGCACAGATACGCAGTATTTT. It codes for CASSLGVSRTDTQYF.

The gene calls are TRBV10-3 and TRBJ2-6; D unclear. Trimming took 8 bases from V and 4 from J, leaving 12 bases between them. Germline CDR1 and CDR2: ENHRY and SYGVKD. The CDR3 loop spans 14 amino acids. CDR3 nucleotide sequence: TGTGCCATCGGTCCCTCTGACGGGGCCAACGTCCTGACTTTC. Amino acids: CAIGPSDGANVLTF.

The table lists this clonotype with a count of one. The V call is TRBV4-2, the J call TRBJ2-7; D possibly corresponds to TRBD2 (6 bases). Germline V gene lookup returns CDR1 LGHNA and CDR2 YNFKEQ. The CDR3 spans 14 residues. V lost 4 bases and J lost 3, with 13 bases in between. The CDR3 nucleotides read TGTGCCAGCAGCCCACGCGGGGATTTCTACGAGCAGTACTTC. Translation gives CASSPRGDFYEQYF.

J is TRBJ2-1 and V is TRBV6-2 or TRBV6-3; TRBD2 matches 7 bases. The CDR3 spans 16 residues. V trimming: 8 bases; J trimming: 6 bases; junction bases outside the gene matches: 16. The germline CDR1 and CDR2 sequences are MNHEY and SVGEGT. Here the CDR3 reads CASGSHLGGRTNEQFF. In DNA form, the CDR3 reads TGTGCCAGCGGCTCCCATCTGGGCGGGAGAACCAATGAGCAGTTCTTC.

This sequence joins TRBV20-1 and TRBJ1-5; TRBD1 matches 8 bases. The V segment lost 7 bases and the J segment 2 bases; nucleotides outside the gene matches: 4. CDR3 size: 13 residues. Looked up from germline, CDR1 is DFQATT and CDR2 is SNEGSKA (reference sequence). CDR3 protein: CSVQTGGNQPQHF. The CDR3, as DNA: TGCAGTGTCCAGACAGGGGGCAATCAGCCCCAGCATTTT.

Regarding this clonotype: One end of the junction does not line up with germline, which may come from a read error. The V and J genes are TRBV28 and TRBJ2-1; a possible D gene is TRBD2 (6 bases). Germline V lookup: CDR1 MDHEN, CDR2 SYDVKM. CDR3 length equals 15 residues. Here the CDR3 DNA reads TGTGCCAGCACCTCCACTAGCCGGTTTTTCAATGAGCTGTTCTTC. Protein sequence: CASTSTSRFFNELFF. The entire variable domain, with the rest obtained from reference TRBV28 and TRBJ2-1, is as follows: DVKVTQSSRYLVKRTGEKVFLECVQDMDHENMFWYRQDPGLGLRLIYFSYDVKMKEKGDIPEGYSVSREKKERFSLILESASTNQTSMYLCASTSTSRFFNELFFGPGTRLTVL.

This clonotype was found a few times. The V gene is TRBV7-8, the J gene TRBJ2-3; perhaps TRBD2 as D (6 bases). Trimming took off 2 bases at V and 0 bases at J, with 12 bases between the two ends. This CDR3 has 16 amino acids. CDR1 is SGHVS and CDR2 is FQNEAQ in the germline V gene. CDR3 DNA: TGTGCCAGCAGCTTAAGGAGGGAAACTAGCACAGATACGCAGTATTTT. Translation: CASSLRRETSTDTQYF.

This clonotype was seen just once. The chain joins TRBV4-1 to TRBJ2-5; TRBD2 might be the D (5 bases). Gene TRBJ2-7 matches the end of the DNA better, so the J call may be wrong. This CDR3 contains 15 residues. CDR1 is MGHRA and CDR2 is YSYEKL in the germline V gene. For the CDR3, the DNA is TGCGCCAGCAGCCAAGATATAGCGTCAGTAAACGAGCAGTACTTC. Residues: CASSQDIASVNEQYF.

This clonotype was counted many times. The chain recombines TRBV4-3 with TRBJ2-1; a possible D gene is TRBD2 (5 bases). The CDR3 is made up of 15 amino acids. V was trimmed by 4 bases and J by 4 bases, leaving 14 bases between them. Germline CDR1 reads LGHNA; CDR2 reads YSLEER. CDR3 nucleotides: TGCGCCAGCAGCCCGGACTTATTTCGGTACAATGAGCAGTTCTTC. Translating gives CASSPDLFRYNEQFF.

V gene TRBV20-1 combines with J gene TRBJ2-3; 10 bases are a match to TRBD2. Germline V gives CDR1 DFQATT, CDR2 SNEGSKA (reference sequence). The V and J ends lost 0 bases and 5 bases, in that order; junction bases with no gene match: 5. The CDR3 covers 15 residues. The CDR3 here is CSARDVAGGLDTQYF. As DNA, the CDR3 is TGCAGTGCTAGAGATGTAGCGGGAGGACTAGATACGCAGTATTTT.

In its sample, this clonotype was seen many times. This chain uses TRBV7-2 with TRBJ2-5, with 14 bases that match TRBD2. The CDR3 covers 15 residues. CDR1 SGHTA and CDR2 FQGNSA come from the germline V gene. The junction had 2 bases not matched to a gene; V was cut back by 6 bases and J by 2 bases. CDR3 coding DNA: TGTGCCAGCAGTCGGACTAGCGGGAGGCAAGAGACCCAGTACTTC. The encoded protein is CASSRTSGRQETQYF.